This TCR beta chain was observed in a study of blood T cells in healthy people across ages. Whenever a sample was processed, at least 6 million PBMCs were isolated. The CDR3 contains 11 residues. The V end lost 5 bases, the J end lost 11 bases, and 12 bases lay between the germline ends. Next came a second PCR, run for about 7 to 12 cycles, which used a sample-barcoded 5' primer along with a J-beta primer mix. Each CDR3 protein is one row after TCRdb ran MiXCR on the 5' RACE reads. Of some 760,000 distinct CDR3 sequences listed, 25% are singletons. Notes on the study in general: Higher diversity, along with more naive CD4+ cells, distinguished long-lived donors from aged donors.

This clonotype turned up a few times. Its antigen is still unknown. These data also featured in a second study, about T cells of mothers and their children. That source notes: Slightly higher, non-significant overlap characterized related mother-child pairs relative to unrelated pairs. No T cell clones of persistent microchimeric origin were detected.

What was sequenced was blood. This chain connects TRBV12-3 or TRBV12-4 to TRBJ1-1, with D maybe TRBD1 (5 bases). This receptor was taken from a boy between 10 and 17 years old in good health. In nucleotides, the CDR3 is TGTGCCAGCAGTCTCGGGGGGGGGGCTTTCTTT. Translated, it gives CASSLGGGAFF.